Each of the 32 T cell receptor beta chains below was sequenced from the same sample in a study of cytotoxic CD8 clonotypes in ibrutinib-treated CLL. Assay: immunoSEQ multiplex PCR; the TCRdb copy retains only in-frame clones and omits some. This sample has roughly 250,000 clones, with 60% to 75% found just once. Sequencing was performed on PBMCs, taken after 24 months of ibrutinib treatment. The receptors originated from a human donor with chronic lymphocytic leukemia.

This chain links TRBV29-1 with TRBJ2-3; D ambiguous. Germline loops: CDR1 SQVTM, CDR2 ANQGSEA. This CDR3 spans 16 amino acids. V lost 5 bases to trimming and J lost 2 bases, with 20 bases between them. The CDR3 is CSVPTLMWIPTDTQYF. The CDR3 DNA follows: TGCAGCGTTCCCACCTTGATGTGGATTCCCACAGATACGCAGTATTTT.

Here the CDR3 reads CSVRMGERGYTDTQYF. For the CDR3, the DNA is TGCAGCGTCCGCATGGGGGAGCGGGGCTACACAGATACGCAGTATTTT. The gene calls are TRBV29-1 and TRBJ2-3; 7 bases are shared with TRBD2. CDR1 is SQVTM, CDR2 ANQGSEA, per germline. Losses at the gene ends were 6 bases for V and 2 bases for J; bases not matched to a gene: 14. This CDR3 contains 16 residues.

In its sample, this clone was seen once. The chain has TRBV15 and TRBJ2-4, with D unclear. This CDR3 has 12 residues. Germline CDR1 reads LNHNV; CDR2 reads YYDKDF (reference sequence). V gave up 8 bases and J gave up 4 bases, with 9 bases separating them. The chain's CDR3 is CATGPSKNIQYF. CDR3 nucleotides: TGTGCCACCGGGCCAAGTAAAAACATTCAGTACTTC. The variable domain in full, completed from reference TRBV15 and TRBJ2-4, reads DAMVIQNPRYQVTQFGKPVTLSCSQTLNHNVMYWYQQKSSQAPKLLFHYYDKDFNNEADTPDNFQSRRPNTSFCFLDIRSPGLGDTAMYLCATGPSKNIQYFGAGTRLSVL.

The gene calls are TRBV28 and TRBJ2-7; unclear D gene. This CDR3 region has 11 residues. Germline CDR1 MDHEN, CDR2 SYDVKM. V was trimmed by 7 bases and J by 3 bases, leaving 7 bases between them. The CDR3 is CASTYGYEQYF. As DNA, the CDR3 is TGTGCCAGCACGTACGGCTACGAGCAGTACTTC. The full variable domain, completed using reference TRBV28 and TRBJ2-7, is DVKVTQSSRYLVKRTGEKVFLECVQDMDHENMFWYRQDPGLGLRLIYFSYDVKMKEKGDIPEGYSVSREKKERFSLILESASTNQTSMYLCASTYGYEQYFGPGTRLTVT.

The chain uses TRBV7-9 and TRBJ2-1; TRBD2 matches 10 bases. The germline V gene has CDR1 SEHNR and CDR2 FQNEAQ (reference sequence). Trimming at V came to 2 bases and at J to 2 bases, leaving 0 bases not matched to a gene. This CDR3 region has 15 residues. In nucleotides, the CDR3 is TGTGCCAGCAGCTTACTAGCGGGAGCCTACAATGAGCAGTTCTTC. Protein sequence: CASSLLAGAYNEQFF.

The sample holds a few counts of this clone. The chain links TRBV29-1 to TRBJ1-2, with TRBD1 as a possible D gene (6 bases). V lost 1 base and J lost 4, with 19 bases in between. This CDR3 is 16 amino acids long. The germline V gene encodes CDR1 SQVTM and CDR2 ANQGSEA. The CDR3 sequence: CSVEGIGGSRSYGYTF. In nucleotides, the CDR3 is TGCAGCGTTGAAGGGATTGGGGGCTCTAGGAGCTATGGCTACACCTTC.

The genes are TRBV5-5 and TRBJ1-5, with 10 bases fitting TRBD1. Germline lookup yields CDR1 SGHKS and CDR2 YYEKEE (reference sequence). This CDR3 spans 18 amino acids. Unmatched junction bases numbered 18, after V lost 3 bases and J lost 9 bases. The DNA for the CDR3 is TGTGCCAGCAGCTCCGGGACAGGGGCCCTTCACAATCAATCGCCCCAGCATTTT. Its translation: CASSSGTGALHNQSPQHF.

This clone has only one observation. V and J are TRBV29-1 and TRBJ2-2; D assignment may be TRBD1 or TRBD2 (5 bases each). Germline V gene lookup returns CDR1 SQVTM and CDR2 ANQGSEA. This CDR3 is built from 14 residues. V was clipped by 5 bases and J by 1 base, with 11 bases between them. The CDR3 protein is CSVLGTENTGELFF. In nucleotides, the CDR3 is TGCAGCGTTCTAGGGACGGAGAACACCGGGGAGCTGTTTTTT.

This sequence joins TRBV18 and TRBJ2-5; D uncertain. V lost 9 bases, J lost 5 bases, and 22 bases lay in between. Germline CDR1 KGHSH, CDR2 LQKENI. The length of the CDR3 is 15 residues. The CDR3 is CASTPRTTVDETQYF. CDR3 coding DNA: TGTGCCAGTACCCCTCGCACCACCGTCGATGAGACCCAGTACTTC.

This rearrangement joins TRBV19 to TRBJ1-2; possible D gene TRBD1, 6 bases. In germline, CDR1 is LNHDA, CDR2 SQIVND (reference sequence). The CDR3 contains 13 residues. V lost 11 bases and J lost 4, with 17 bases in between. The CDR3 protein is CACGTPSPYGYTF. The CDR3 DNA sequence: TGTGCCTGTGGGACACCGTCCCCCTATGGCTACACCTTC.

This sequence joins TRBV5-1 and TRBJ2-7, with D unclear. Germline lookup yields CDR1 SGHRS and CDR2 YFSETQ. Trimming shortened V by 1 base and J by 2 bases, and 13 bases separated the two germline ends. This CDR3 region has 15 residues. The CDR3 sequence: CASSLSGPMPYEQYF. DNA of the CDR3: TGCGCCAGCAGCTTGTCCGGCCCTATGCCCTACGAGCAGTACTTC. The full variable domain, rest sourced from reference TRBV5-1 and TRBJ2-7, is KAGVTQTPRYLIKTRGQQVTLSCSPISGHRSVSWYQQTPGQGLQFLFEYFSETQRNKGNFPGRFSGRQFSNSRSEMNVSTLELGDSALYLCASSLSGPMPYEQYFGPGTRLTVT.

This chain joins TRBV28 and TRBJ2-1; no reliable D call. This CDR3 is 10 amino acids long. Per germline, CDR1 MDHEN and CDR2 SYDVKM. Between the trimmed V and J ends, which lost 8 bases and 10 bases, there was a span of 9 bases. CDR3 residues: CASRQVEQFF. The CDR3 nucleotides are TGTGCCAGCCGCCAAGTGGAGCAGTTCTTC. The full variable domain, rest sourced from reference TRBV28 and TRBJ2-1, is DVKVTQSSRYLVKRTGEKVFLECVQDMDHENMFWYRQDPGLGLRLIYFSYDVKMKEKGDIPEGYSVSREKKERFSLILESASTNQTSMYLCASRQVEQFFGPGTRLTVL.

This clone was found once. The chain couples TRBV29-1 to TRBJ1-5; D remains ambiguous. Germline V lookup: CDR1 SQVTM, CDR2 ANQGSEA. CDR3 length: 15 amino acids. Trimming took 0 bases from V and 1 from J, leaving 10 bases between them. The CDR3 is CSVEDQAASNQPQHF. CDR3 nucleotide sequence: TGCAGCGTTGAAGATCAGGCAGCCAGCAATCAGCCCCAGCATTTT.

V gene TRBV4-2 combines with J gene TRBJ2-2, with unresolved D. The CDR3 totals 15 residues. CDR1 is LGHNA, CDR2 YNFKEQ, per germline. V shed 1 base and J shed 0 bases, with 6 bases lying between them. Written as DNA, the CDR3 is TGTGCCAGCAGCCAAGGGCCAGCGAACACCGGGGAGCTGTTTTTT. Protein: CASSQGPANTGELFF.

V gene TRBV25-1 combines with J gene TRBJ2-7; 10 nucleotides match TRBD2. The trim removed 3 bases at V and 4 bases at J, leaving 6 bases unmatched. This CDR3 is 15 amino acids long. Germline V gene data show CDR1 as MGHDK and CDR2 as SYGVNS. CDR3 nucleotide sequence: TGTGCCAGCAGTGATCCTGGACTAGCGGCATACGAGCAGTACTTC. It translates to CASSDPGLAAYEQYF.

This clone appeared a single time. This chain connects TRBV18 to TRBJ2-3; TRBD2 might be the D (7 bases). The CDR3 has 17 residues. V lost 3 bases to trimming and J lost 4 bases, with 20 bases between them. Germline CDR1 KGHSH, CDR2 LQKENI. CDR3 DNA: TGTGCCAGCTCACCCCCCGGTGGGGGCGGGGGACCAGATACGCAGTATTTT. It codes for CASSPPGGGGGPDTQYF.

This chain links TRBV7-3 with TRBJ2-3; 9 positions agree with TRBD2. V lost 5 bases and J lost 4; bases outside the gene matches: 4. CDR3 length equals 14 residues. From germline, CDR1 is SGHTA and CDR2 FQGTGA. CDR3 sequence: CASSLGLASDTQYF. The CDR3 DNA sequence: TGTGCCAGCAGCCTGGGACTAGCCTCAGATACGCAGTATTTT.

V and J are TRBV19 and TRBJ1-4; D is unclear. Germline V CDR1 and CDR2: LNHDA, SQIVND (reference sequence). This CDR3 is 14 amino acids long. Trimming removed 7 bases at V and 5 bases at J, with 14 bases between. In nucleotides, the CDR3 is TGTGCCAGTAATGAAGGATACTCGAATGAAAAACTGTTTTTT. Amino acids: CASNEGYSNEKLFF.

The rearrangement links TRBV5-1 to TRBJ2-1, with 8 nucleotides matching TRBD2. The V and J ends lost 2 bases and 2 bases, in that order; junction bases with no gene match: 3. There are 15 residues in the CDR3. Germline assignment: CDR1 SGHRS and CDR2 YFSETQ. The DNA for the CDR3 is TGCGCCAGCAGCTTAGCGGGAGTCACCTACAATGAGCAGTTCTTC. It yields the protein CASSLAGVTYNEQFF.

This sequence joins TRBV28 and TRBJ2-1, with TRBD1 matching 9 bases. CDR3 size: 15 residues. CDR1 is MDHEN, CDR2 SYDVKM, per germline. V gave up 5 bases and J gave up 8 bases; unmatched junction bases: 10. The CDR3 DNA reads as TGTGCCAGCAGTGCCGGGACAGGGATCAGAGATGAGCAGTTCTTC. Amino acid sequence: CASSAGTGIRDEQFF.

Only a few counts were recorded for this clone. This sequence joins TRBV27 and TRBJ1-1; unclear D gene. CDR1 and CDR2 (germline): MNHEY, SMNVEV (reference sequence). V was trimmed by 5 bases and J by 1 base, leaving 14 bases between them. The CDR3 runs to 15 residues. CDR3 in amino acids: CASSGLGSRNTEAFF. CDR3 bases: TGTGCCAGCAGTGGTCTAGGGTCGAGGAACACTGAAGCTTTCTTT.

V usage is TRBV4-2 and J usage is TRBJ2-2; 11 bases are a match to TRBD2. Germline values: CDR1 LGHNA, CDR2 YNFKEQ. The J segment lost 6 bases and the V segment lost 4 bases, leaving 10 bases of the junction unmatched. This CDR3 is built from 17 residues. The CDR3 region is CASSRRLAGPEAGELFF. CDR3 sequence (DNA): TGTGCCAGCAGCCGCAGACTAGCGGGACCGGAAGCCGGGGAGCTGTTTTTT.

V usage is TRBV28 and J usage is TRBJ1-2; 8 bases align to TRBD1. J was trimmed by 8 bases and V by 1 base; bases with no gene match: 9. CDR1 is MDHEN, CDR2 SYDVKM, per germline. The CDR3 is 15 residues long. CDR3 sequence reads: CASSLYRQGIGGYTF. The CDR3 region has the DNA TGTGCCAGCAGTTTATACAGACAGGGGATAGGAGGCTACACCTTC.

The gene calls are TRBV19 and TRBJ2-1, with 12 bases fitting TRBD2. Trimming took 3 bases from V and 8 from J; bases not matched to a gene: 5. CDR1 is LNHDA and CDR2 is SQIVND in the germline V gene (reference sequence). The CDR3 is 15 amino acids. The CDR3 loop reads CASSMRTSGNDEQFF. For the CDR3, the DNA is TGTGCCAGTAGTATGCGGACTAGCGGGAACGATGAGCAGTTCTTC.

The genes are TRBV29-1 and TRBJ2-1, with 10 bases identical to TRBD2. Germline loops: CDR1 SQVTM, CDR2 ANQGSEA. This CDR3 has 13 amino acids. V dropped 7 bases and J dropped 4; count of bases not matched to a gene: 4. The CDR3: CSEAGGRYNEQFF. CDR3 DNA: TGCAGCGAAGCGGGAGGGCGGTACAATGAGCAGTTCTTC.

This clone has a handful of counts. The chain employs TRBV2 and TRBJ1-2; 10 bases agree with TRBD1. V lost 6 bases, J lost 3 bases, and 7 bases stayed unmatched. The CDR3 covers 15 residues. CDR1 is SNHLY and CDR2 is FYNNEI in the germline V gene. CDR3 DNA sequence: TGTGCCAGCAGCGCTGGGACAGGGGAGTACTATGGCTACACCTTC. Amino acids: CASSAGTGEYYGYTF.

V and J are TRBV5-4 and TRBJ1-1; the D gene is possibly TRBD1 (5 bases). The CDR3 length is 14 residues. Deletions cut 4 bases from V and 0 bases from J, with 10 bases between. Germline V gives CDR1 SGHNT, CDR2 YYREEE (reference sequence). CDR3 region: CASSAGVVNTEAFF. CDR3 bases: TGTGCCAGCAGCGCGGGGGTCGTGAACACTGAAGCTTTCTTT.

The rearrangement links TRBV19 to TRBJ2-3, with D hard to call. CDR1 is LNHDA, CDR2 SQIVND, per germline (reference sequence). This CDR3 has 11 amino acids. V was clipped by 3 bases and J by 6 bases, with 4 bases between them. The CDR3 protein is CASSISDTQYF. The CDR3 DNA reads TGTGCCAGTAGTATTTCGGATACGCAGTATTTT. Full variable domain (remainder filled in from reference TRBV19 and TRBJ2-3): DGGITQSPKYLFRKEGQNVTLSCEQNLNHDAMYWYRQDPGQGLRLIYYSQIVNDFQKGDIAEGYSVSREKKESFPLTVTSAQKNPTAFYLCASSISDTQYFGPGTRLTVL.

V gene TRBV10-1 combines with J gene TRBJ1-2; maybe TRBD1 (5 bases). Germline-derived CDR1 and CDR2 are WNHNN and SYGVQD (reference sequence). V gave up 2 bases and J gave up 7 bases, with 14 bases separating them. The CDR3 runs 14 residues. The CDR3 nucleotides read TGCGCCAGCAGTGAGGGCCTCCCGGGACGTGGCTACACCTTC. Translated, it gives CASSEGLPGRGYTF.

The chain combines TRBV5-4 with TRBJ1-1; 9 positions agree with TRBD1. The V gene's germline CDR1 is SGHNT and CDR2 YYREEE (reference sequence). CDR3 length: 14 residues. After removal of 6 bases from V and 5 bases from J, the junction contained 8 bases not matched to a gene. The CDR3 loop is CASNPDRGKTEAFF. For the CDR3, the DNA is TGTGCCAGCAATCCGGACAGGGGAAAGACTGAAGCTTTCTTT.

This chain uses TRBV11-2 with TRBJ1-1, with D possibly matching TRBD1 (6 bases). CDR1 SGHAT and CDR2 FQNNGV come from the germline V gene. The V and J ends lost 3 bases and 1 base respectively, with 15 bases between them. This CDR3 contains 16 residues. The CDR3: CASSLTSLQGNTEAFF. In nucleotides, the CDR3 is TGTGCCAGCAGCTTGACTAGTTTACAGGGGAACACTGAAGCTTTCTTT.

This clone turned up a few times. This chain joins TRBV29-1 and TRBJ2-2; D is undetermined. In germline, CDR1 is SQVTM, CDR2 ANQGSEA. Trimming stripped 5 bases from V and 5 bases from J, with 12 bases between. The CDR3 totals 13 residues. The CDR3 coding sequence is TGCAGCGTTACGTGGGCGAGGACCGGGGAGCTGTTTTTT. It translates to CSVTWARTGELFF.